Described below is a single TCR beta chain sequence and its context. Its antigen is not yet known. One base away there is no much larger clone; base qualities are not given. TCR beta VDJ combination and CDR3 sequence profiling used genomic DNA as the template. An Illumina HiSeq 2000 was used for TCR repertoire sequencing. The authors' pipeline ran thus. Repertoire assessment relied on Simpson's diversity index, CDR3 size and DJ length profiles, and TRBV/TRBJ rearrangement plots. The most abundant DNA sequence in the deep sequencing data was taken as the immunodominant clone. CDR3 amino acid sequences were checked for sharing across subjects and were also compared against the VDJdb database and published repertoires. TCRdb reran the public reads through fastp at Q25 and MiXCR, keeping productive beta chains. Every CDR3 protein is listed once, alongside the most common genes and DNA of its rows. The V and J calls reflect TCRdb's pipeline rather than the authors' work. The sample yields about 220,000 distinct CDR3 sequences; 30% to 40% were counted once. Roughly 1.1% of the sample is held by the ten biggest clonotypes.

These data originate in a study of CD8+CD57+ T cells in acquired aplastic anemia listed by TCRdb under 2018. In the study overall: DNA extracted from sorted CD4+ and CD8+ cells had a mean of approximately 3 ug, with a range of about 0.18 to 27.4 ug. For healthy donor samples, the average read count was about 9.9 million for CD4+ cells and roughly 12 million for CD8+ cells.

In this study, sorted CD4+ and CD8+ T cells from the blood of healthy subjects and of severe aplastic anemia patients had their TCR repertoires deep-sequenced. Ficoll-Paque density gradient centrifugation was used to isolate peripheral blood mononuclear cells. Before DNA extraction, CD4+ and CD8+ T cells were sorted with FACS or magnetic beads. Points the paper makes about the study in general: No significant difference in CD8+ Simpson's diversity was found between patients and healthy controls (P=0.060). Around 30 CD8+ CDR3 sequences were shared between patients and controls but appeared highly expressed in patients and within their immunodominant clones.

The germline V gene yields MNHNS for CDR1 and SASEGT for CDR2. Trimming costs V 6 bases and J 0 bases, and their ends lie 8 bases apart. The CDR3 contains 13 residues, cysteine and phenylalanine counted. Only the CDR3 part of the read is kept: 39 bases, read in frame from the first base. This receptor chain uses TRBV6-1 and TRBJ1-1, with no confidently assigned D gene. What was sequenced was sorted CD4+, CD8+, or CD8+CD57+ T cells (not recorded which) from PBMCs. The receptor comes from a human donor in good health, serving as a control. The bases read TGTGCCAGCAGACCAGATATGAACACTGAAGCTTTCTTT. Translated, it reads CASRPDMNTEAFF.